These 17 T cell receptor beta chains share one sample of origin, sequenced in a study of cytomegalovirus exposure and HLA in healthy donors. This PCR relied on a set of 60 Vbeta primers and 13 Jbeta primers. The data were produced by immunoSEQ multiplex PCR, yet TCRdb's version contains in-frame clones alone and is incomplete. Counted here are approximately 300,000 clones, around 80% occurring once; the ten biggest clones make up about 0.3%. Sequenced input: PBMCs. These receptors came from a girl aged 2 to 9 in good health and CMV-seronegative.

This clone came up a few times. V is TRBV18 and J is TRBJ1-3; TRBD1 might be the D (5 bases). The CDR3 runs 17 residues. The V end lost 2 bases, the J end lost 0 bases, and 14 bases lay between the germline ends. Per the germline V gene, CDR1 is KGHSH and CDR2 is LQKENI. CDR3: CASSPFADTASGNTIYF. CDR3 bases: TGTGCCAGCTCACCATTCGCGGACACCGCCTCTGGAAACACCATATATTTT.

This sequence joins TRBV7-9 and TRBJ1-1; possible D gene TRBD1, 5 bases. The CDR3 is made up of 14 amino acids. Germline loops: CDR1 SEHNR, CDR2 FQNEAQ (reference sequence). Trimming removed 1 base at V and 7 bases at J, with 13 bases between. The CDR3 is CASSLVRDLSEAFF. Written as DNA, the CDR3 is TGTGCCAGCAGCTTAGTGCGGGACCTCAGTGAAGCTTTCTTT.

This clone was counted a few times. The chain couples TRBV7-9 to TRBJ1-1, with 9 bases that match TRBD1. CDR1 and CDR2 (germline): SEHNR, FQNEAQ (reference sequence). Trimming cost V 5 bases and J 1 base; bases outside gene matches: 5. The CDR3 contains 15 residues. CDR3: CASSHLGQGNTEAFF. CDR3 DNA: TGTGCCAGCAGCCACCTGGGACAGGGGAACACTGAAGCTTTCTTT.

The chain has TRBV5-6 and TRBJ2-7; 8 nucleotides match TRBD1. The junction had 14 bases not matched to a gene; V was cut back by 6 bases and J by 6 bases. The CDR3 contains 15 residues. Germline assignment: CDR1 SGHDT and CDR2 YYEEEE. CDR3 region: CASNPPGTGTSEQYF. The CDR3 DNA sequence: TGTGCCAGCAATCCCCCCGGGACAGGAACTAGCGAGCAGTACTTC.

The CDR3 loop reads CASSRPGTGGGWYNEQFF. CDR3 nucleotides: TGTGCCAGCAGCCGTCCCGGGACAGGGGGAGGGTGGTACAATGAGCAGTTCTTC. J is TRBJ2-1 and V is TRBV7-8; 11 nucleotides agree with TRBD1. CDR1 SGHVS and CDR2 FQNEAQ come from the germline V gene. The CDR3 length is 18 residues. The J segment lost 4 bases and the V segment lost 5 bases, leaving 13 bases of the junction unmatched.

The V and J genes are TRBV11-3 and TRBJ2-1; 9 bases match TRBD2. The CDR3 runs 16 residues. The J segment lost 4 bases and the V segment lost 2 bases, leaving 6 bases of the junction unmatched. Germline loops: CDR1 SGHNT, CDR2 YENEEA. The CDR3 region is CASSLYGGGEYNEQFF. CDR3 DNA: TGTGCCAGCAGCTTATACGGCGGGGGGGAATACAATGAGCAGTTCTTC. Combining the CDR3 with reference TRBV11-3 and TRBJ2-1 gives the whole variable domain EAGVVQSPRYKIIEKKQPVAFWCNPISGHNTLYWYLQNLGQGPELLIRYENEEAVDDSQLPKDRFSAERLKGVDSTLKIQPAELGDSAVYLCASSLYGGGEYNEQFFGPGTRLTVL.

The chain is built from TRBV2 and TRBJ2-6; 15 bases agree with TRBD2. Germline CDR1 is SNHLY and CDR2 is FYNNEI. J lost 1 base, V lost 2 bases, and 6 bases had no gene match. The CDR3 length is 20 residues. This chain's CDR3 is CASSERGLAGGRSGANVLTF. The CDR3, as DNA: TGTGCCAGCAGTGAACGAGGACTAGCGGGAGGGCGGTCTGGGGCCAACGTCCTGACTTTC. The entire variable domain, with the rest obtained from reference TRBV2 and TRBJ2-6, is as follows: EPEVTQTPSHQVTQMGQEVILRCVPISNHLYFYWYRQILGQKVEFLVSFYNNEISEKSEIFDDQFSVERPDGSNFTLKIRSTKLEDSAMYFCASSERGLAGGRSGANVLTFGAGSRLTVL.

This clone was recorded once. The chain employs TRBV27 and TRBJ1-1, with 8 bases matching TRBD1. CDR1 and CDR2 from the germline V gene are MNHEY and SMNVEV (reference sequence). There are 13 residues in the CDR3. J lost 3 bases, V lost 6 bases, and 3 bases had no gene match. CDR3 DNA: TGTGCCAGCAGGCTGACAGGGGACACTGAAGCTTTCTTT. Encoded protein: CASRLTGDTEAFF.

The gene calls are TRBV4-1 and TRBJ2-1; 10 bases agree with TRBD2. J was trimmed by 4 bases and V by 3 bases; bases with no gene match: 3. The CDR3 loop spans 15 amino acids. Looked up from germline, CDR1 is MGHRA and CDR2 is YSYEKL. Written as DNA, the CDR3 is TGCGCCAGCAGCCAGGTTAGCGGGGGGTACAATGAGCAGTTCTTC. Its translation is CASSQVSGGYNEQFF.

This clone was picked up one time. The chain uses TRBV28 and TRBJ2-7, with TRBD2 matching over 8 bases. This CDR3 has 13 residues. Germline V lookup: CDR1 MDHEN, CDR2 SYDVKM. The V gene end was trimmed by 1 base and the J gene end by 9 bases; junction bases not matched to a gene: 5. The CDR3 loop is CASSLSGTSAQYF. The CDR3, as DNA: TGTGCCAGCAGTTTATCGGGGACTAGTGCGCAGTACTTC. The whole variable domain, remainder taken from reference TRBV28 and TRBJ2-7, is DVKVTQSSRYLVKRTGEKVFLECVQDMDHENMFWYRQDPGLGLRLIYFSYDVKMKEKGDIPEGYSVSREKKERFSLILESASTNQTSMYLCASSLSGTSAQYFGPGTRLTVT.

The chain recombines TRBV5-1 with TRBJ2-5, with 13 bases that match TRBD2. Trimming cost V 4 bases and J 10 bases; bases outside gene matches: 10. This CDR3 is 15 amino acids long. CDR1 is SGHRS and CDR2 is YFSETQ in the germline V gene. The CDR3 nucleotides read TGCGCCAGCAGCCTATCCGGGACTAGCGGGAATGGCCAGTACTTC. Its protein product is CASSLSGTSGNGQYF.

The genes are TRBV29-1 and TRBJ1-2, with 9 bases lining up with TRBD1. In germline, CDR1 is SQVTM, CDR2 ANQGSEA. The CDR3 sequence is 13 residues long. Trimming cost V 8 bases and J 2 bases; bases outside gene matches: 6. The CDR3 region is CSPDRGVNYGYTF. The CDR3 bases are TGCAGCCCGGACAGGGGTGTAAACTATGGCTACACCTTC.

This sequence joins TRBV13 and TRBJ1-2; the match to TRBD1 covers 9 bases. CDR1 PRHDT and CDR2 FYEKMQ come from the germline V gene (reference sequence). The CDR3 has 15 residues. Trimming removed 4 bases from V and 7 bases from J; junction bases left unmatched: 10. The CDR3: CASSSHYRDRVGYTF. CDR3 DNA sequence: TGTGCCAGCAGCTCCCACTACCGGGACAGGGTTGGCTACACCTTC.

This clone occurred a few times. The chain combines TRBV27 with TRBJ2-7; 9 nucleotides line up with TRBD2. V was pared by 5 bases and J by 3 bases, with 11 bases of the junction left unmatched. CDR1 is MNHEY and CDR2 is SMNVEV in the germline V gene (reference sequence). The CDR3 totals 16 residues. In DNA form, the CDR3 reads TGTGCCAGCAGTCTAGGGGGTAGCGGGGGATTCTACGAGCAGTACTTC. It specifies CASSLGGSGGFYEQYF.

Only a few counts were recorded for this clone. The V call is TRBV14, the J call TRBJ1-3; D possibly corresponds to TRBD1 (5 bases). Trimming pared 2 bases from V and 2 bases from J, leaving 7 bases between. Germline CDR1 SGHDN, CDR2 FVKESK. This CDR3 region has 14 residues. The CDR3 DNA sequence: TGTGCCAGCAGCCAACAGGGAACTGGAAACACCATATATTTT. It translates to CASSQQGTGNTIYF.

The CDR3 nucleotides read TGTGCCAGCTCGCAACTAGCAGGGTGGGGAAATGAGCAGTTCTTC. Translating gives CASSQLAGWGNEQFF. The J gene is TRBJ2-1, the V gene TRBV18, with TRBD2 as a possible D gene (6 bases). CDR1 and CDR2 (germline): KGHSH, LQKENI. V dropped 6 bases and J dropped 7 bases, with 19 bases sitting between them. The CDR3 length is 15 residues. Full variable domain (outside the CDR3, taken from reference TRBV18 and TRBJ2-1): NAGVMQNPRHLVRRRGQEARLRCSPMKGHSHVYWYRQLPEEGLKFMVYLQKENIIDESGMPKERFSAEFPKEGPSILRIQQVVRGDSAAYFCASSQLAGWGNEQFFGPGTRLTVL.

V gene TRBV7-9 combines with J gene TRBJ1-1; D might be TRBD1 (5 bases). The ends were cut back, 6 bases at V and 5 bases at J, with 16 bases in the middle. Germline V gene sequence: CDR1 SEHNR, CDR2 FQNEAQ (reference sequence). The CDR3 consists of 14 residues. In DNA, the CDR3 is TGTGCCAGCAGAGCCCAGGGTGGGTGGACTGAAGCTTTCTTT. Its protein is CASRAQGGWTEAFF.